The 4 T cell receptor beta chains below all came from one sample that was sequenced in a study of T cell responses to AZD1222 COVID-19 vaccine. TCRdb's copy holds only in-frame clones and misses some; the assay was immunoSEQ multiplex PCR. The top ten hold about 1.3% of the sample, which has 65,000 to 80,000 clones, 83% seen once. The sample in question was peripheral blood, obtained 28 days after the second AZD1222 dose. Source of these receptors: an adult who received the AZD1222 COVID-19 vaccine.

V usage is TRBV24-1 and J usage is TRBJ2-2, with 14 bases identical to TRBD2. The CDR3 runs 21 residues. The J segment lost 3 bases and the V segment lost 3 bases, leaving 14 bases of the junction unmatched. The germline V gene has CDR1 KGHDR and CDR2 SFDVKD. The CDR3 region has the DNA TGTGCCACCAGTGATCCTACGACTAGCGGGAGGGCCGCCAGGGACACCGGGGAGCTGTTTTTT. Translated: CATSDPTTSGRAARDTGELFF.

Here the CDR3 reads CASSSPTGRGTEAFF. As DNA, the CDR3 is TGTGCCAGCAGTTCTCCGACAGGCAGGGGAACTGAAGCTTTCTTT. J is TRBJ1-1 and V is TRBV28; a weak D match, TRBD1 (6 bases). Trimming removed 4 bases at V and 5 bases at J, with 17 bases between. Germline CDR1 is MDHEN and CDR2 is SYDVKM. This CDR3 region has 15 residues.

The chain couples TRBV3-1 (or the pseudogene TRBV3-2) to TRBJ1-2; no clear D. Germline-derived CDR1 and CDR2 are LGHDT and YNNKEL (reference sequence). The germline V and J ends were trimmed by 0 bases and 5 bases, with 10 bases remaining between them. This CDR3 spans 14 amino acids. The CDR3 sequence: CASSQDSRDYGYTF. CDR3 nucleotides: TGTGCCAGCAGCCAAGACTCTAGAGATTATGGCTACACCTTC.

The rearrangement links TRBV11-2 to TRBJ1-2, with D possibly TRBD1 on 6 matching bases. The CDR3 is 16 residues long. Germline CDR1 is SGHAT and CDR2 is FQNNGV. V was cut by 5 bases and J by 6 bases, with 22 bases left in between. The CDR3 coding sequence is TGTGCCAGCAGCCCCATAACAGGGAGGGCCTTGGATGGCTACACCTTC. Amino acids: CASSPITGRALDGYTF.